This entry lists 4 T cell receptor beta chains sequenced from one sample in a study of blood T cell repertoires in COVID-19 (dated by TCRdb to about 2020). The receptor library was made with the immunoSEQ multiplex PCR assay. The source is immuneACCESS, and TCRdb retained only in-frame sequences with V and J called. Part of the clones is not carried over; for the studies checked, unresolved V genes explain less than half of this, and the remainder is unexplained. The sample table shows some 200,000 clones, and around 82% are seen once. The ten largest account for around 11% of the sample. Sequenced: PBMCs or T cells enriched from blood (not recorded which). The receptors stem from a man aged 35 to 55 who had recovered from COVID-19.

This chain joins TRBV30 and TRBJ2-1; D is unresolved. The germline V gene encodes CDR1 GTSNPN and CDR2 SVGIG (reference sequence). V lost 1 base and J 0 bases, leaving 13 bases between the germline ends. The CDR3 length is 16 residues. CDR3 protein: CAWSARGIPSYNEQFF. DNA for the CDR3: TGTGCCTGGAGTGCCCGAGGAATCCCCTCCTACAATGAGCAGTTCTTC.

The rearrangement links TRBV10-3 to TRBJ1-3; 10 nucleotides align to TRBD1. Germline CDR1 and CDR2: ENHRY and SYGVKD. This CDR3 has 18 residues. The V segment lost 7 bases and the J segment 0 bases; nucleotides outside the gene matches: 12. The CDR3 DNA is TGTGCCATCACTACCGGGACAGGGGCTGATTCCTCTGGAAACACCATATATTTT. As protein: CAITTGTGADSSGNTIYF.

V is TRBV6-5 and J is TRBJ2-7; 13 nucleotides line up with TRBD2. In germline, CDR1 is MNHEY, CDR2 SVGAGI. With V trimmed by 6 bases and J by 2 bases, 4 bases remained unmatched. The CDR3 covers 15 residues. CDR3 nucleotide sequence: TGTGCCAGCAGGGGAGGGACTAGCGGGACCTACGAGCAGTACGTC. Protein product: CASRGGTSGTYEQYV.

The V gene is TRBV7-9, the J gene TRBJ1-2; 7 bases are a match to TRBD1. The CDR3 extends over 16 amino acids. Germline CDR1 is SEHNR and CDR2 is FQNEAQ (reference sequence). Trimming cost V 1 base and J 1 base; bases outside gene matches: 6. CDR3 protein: CASSLGTQGVNYGYTF. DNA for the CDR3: TGTGCCAGCAGCTTAGGGACCCAGGGGGTTAACTATGGCTACACCTTC.